Shown below are 16 T cell receptor beta chains from a single sample sequenced in a study of shared clonotypes between healthy human individuals (dated by TCRdb to 2018 to 2021). Library creation used the immunoSEQ multiplex PCR assay. Held by TCRdb, this immuneACCESS table contains in-frame sequences only and omits some clones. Under half of the omission traces to an unresolved V gene where checked; the cause of the rest is unknown. The sample table contains some 630,000 clones; only one count was recorded for 95% to 97% of them. In total, the top ten clones hold less than 0.12% of the sample. CD8 naive samples were obtained by positive selection for CCR7 among CD45RO-negative cells, yielding a CD45RA+CCR7+ population from which TemRA cells were excluded. The sequenced material came from naive CD8+ T cells sorted from blood. The cell subset or site label on this specimen signifies: CD45RA+CCR7+. All receptors come from a woman in her thirties in good health.

The rearrangement joins TRBV5-6 to TRBJ1-1, with a tentative D call TRBD1 (5 bases). This CDR3 has 15 residues. Germline loops: CDR1 SGHDT, CDR2 YYEEEE. V was shortened by 0 bases and J by 1 base, with 10 bases between the two germline ends. As DNA, the CDR3 is TGTGCCAGCAGCTTGGTCTCGGGGGGGAACACTGAAGCTTTCTTT. The encoded protein is CASSLVSGGNTEAFF.

V usage is TRBV29-1 and J usage is TRBJ2-1, with 12 bases identical to TRBD2. The junction had 7 bases not matched to a gene; V was cut back by 1 base and J by 9 bases. Germline assignment: CDR1 SQVTM and CDR2 ANQGSEA. The CDR3 consists of 15 residues. The CDR3 DNA sequence: TGCAGCGTTGAAGTTCCGACTAGCGGGAGCACTGAGCAGTTCTTC. It is translated as CSVEVPTSGSTEQFF.

The chain employs TRBV6-5 and TRBJ2-1; perhaps TRBD2 as D (5 bases). Germline values: CDR1 MNHEY, CDR2 SVGAGI. CDR3 length: 11 amino acids. Trimming took off 2 bases at V and 9 bases at J, with 5 bases between the two ends. CDR3 amino acids: CASSYGSEQFF. In nucleotides, the CDR3 is TGTGCCAGCAGTTACGGGAGTGAGCAGTTCTTC.

The chain links TRBV28 to TRBJ2-2; D is unresolved. The CDR3 contains 14 residues. Germline lookup yields CDR1 MDHEN and CDR2 SYDVKM. The V gene lost 2 bases and the J gene lost 1 base, with 5 bases spanning the gap. The CDR3: CASSLTRNTGELFF. The CDR3 DNA reads TGTGCCAGCAGTTTAACGAGGAACACCGGGGAGCTGTTTTTT. Combining the CDR3 with reference TRBV28 and TRBJ2-2 gives the whole variable domain DVKVTQSSRYLVKRTGEKVFLECVQDMDHENMFWYRQDPGLGLRLIYFSYDVKMKEKGDIPEGYSVSREKKERFSLILESASTNQTSMYLCASSLTRNTGELFFGEGSRLTVL.

This chain uses TRBV28 with TRBJ2-7; no firm D call. Germline CDR1 reads MDHEN; CDR2 reads SYDVKM. Trimming removed 8 bases at V and 6 bases at J, with 11 bases between. The CDR3 sequence is 11 residues long. The CDR3 protein is CASASVGEQYF. In DNA, the CDR3 is TGTGCCAGCGCTTCGGTGGGCGAGCAGTACTTC. Drawing the rest from reference TRBV28 and TRBJ2-7, the complete variable domain is DVKVTQSSRYLVKRTGEKVFLECVQDMDHENMFWYRQDPGLGLRLIYFSYDVKMKEKGDIPEGYSVSREKKERFSLILESASTNQTSMYLCASASVGEQYFGPGTRLTVT.

The chain combines TRBV5-1 with TRBJ2-7, with TRBD2 matching 9 bases. Germline CDR1 is SGHRS and CDR2 is YFSETQ. J lost 0 bases, V lost 5 bases, and 3 bases had no gene match. The CDR3 contains 14 residues. The DNA for the CDR3 is TGCGCCAGCAGGCCAGCGGGAGGCTCCTACGAGCAGTACTTC. Protein product: CASRPAGGSYEQYF.

V and J are TRBV7-9 and TRBJ2-1; maybe TRBD2 (6 bases). CDR1 is SEHNR, CDR2 FQNEAQ, per germline (reference sequence). V lost 5 bases, J lost 0 bases, and 14 bases lay in between. The CDR3 runs 16 residues. This CDR3 reads CASSPGEWGSYNEQFF. CDR3 sequence (DNA): TGTGCCAGCAGCCCGGGGGAGTGGGGCTCCTACAATGAGCAGTTCTTC.

This chain links TRBV19 with TRBJ1-2; 10 bases match TRBD1. From germline, CDR1 is LNHDA and CDR2 SQIVND (reference sequence). The CDR3 has 16 residues. The ends lost 4 bases at V and 5 bases at J; junction bases unmatched: 10. This CDR3 is CASSTPGQGRSYGYTF. The CDR3 DNA follows: TGTGCCAGTAGTACCCCGGGACAGGGGCGATCTTATGGCTACACCTTC. Using reference TRBV19 and TRBJ1-2 for the parts outside the CDR3, the full variable domain is DGGITQSPKYLFRKEGQNVTLSCEQNLNHDAMYWYRQDPGQGLRLIYYSQIVNDFQKGDIAEGYSVSREKKESFPLTVTSAQKNPTAFYLCASSTPGQGRSYGYTFGSGTRLTVV.

The chain recombines TRBV9 with TRBJ1-1; 9 nucleotides align to TRBD1. Germline V gene sequence: CDR1 SGDLS, CDR2 YYNGEE. The CDR3 consists of 14 residues. With 4 bases clipped from V and 5 bases from J, the junction kept 6 bases outside the gene matches. CDR3: CASSPQGAGTEAFF. The CDR3 region has the DNA TGTGCCAGCAGCCCACAGGGGGCGGGAACTGAAGCTTTCTTT.

This chain links TRBV28 with TRBJ2-1, with a weak D call TRBD1 (6 bases). Germline lookup yields CDR1 MDHEN and CDR2 SYDVKM. Trimming removed 8 bases from V and 0 bases from J, with 11 bases in between. This CDR3 comprises 14 residues. For the CDR3, the DNA is TGTGCCAGCCGACAGGACAGCTCCTACAATGAGCAGTTCTTC. Its protein product is CASRQDSSYNEQFF.

The rearrangement links TRBV7-8 to TRBJ2-1; weak D call: TRBD2 (6 bases). Trimming removed 1 base at V and 9 bases at J, with 19 bases between. Germline CDR1 and CDR2: SGHVS and FQNEAQ. The length of the CDR3 is 16 residues. For the CDR3, the DNA is TGTGCCAGCAGCTTAGTTAGCGGCCCCCCCGATCGTGAGCAGTTCTTC. It encodes CASSLVSGPPDREQFF.

This chain uses TRBV27 with TRBJ2-1; D unclear. Germline V CDR1 and CDR2: MNHEY, SMNVEV (reference sequence). Trimming cost V 3 bases and J 4 bases, with 10 bases left between them. The length of the CDR3 is 14 residues. The CDR3 sequence: CASSFRSQYNEQFF. CDR3 in DNA: TGTGCCAGCAGTTTTAGGAGTCAATACAATGAGCAGTTCTTC.

In DNA, the CDR3 is TGTGCCTGGAGTCTAGGAGCGCATGAGCAGTTCTTC. Encoded protein: CAWSLGAHEQFF. This chain uses TRBV30 with TRBJ2-1; D unresolved. CDR1 and CDR2 from the germline V gene are GTSNPN and SVGIG (reference sequence). V shed 2 bases and J shed 8 bases, with 10 bases lying between them. This CDR3 contains 12 residues.

The V and J genes are TRBV7-9 and TRBJ2-7; D is uncertain. Trimming removed 5 bases from V and 3 bases from J, with 14 bases in between. The CDR3 covers 14 residues. CDR1 and CDR2 from the germline V gene are SEHNR and FQNEAQ (reference sequence). The CDR3 DNA sequence: TGTGCCAGCAGCGCCGACAACCGGATCTACGAGCAGTACTTC. Translating gives CASSADNRIYEQYF.

This clone was observed once. This chain connects TRBV5-1 to TRBJ1-4; 8 positions match TRBD1. This CDR3 is 17 amino acids long. J lost 3 bases, V lost 0 bases, and 7 bases had no gene match. Germline CDR1 reads SGHRS; CDR2 reads YFSETQ. In nucleotides, the CDR3 is TGCGCCAGCAGCTTGGAGTCAGGGGGCGCCCCTAATGAAAAACTGTTTTTT. Translated: CASSLESGGAPNEKLFF.

The chain carries TRBV10-1 and TRBJ2-7; 8 positions agree with TRBD2. Germline CDR1 reads WNHNN; CDR2 reads SYGVQD (reference sequence). The trim removed 2 bases at V and 5 bases at J, leaving 5 bases unmatched. The CDR3 is 14 amino acids. CDR3 nucleotide sequence: TGCGCCAGCAGTGAGGGGCGGGAGGTCAACGAGCAGTACTTC. As protein: CASSEGREVNEQYF.